These 25 T cell receptor beta chains were sequenced from one sample in a study of shared clonotypes between healthy human individuals. Profiled with immunoSEQ multiplex PCR; TCRdb holds only in-frame clones, not every one. Of about 1.1 million clones listed, about 72% are singletons. The sample comprised memory CD4+ T cells from PBMCs. Specified subset: CD45RA-negative fraction. The receptors were sampled from a man younger than 35 in good health. Some clones in this sample may be carry-over from other donors' samples.

This chain joins TRBV14 and TRBJ2-7, with D tentatively TRBD2 (5 bases). CDR1 and CDR2 from the germline V gene are SGHDN and FVKESK. CDR3 size: 19 residues. The V and J ends lost 1 base and 3 bases respectively, with 25 bases between them. CDR3 nucleotides: TGTGCCAGCAGCCAAGTTCATAACACGGACGGACGAGGGAACTACGAGCAGTACTTC. It yields the protein CASSQVHNTDGRGNYEQYF. The variable domain in full, completed from reference TRBV14 and TRBJ2-7, reads EAGVTQFPSHSVIEKGQTVTLRCDPISGHDNLYWYRRVMGKEIKFLLHFVKESKQDESGMPNNRFLAERTGGTYSTLKVQPAELEDSGVYFCASSQVHNTDGRGNYEQYFGPGTRLTVT.

The chain combines TRBV7-9 with TRBJ1-4; D remains unclear. CDR1 SEHNR and CDR2 FQNEAQ come from the germline V gene (reference sequence). This CDR3 contains 11 residues. Deletions cut 5 bases from V and 9 bases from J, with 7 bases between. CDR3 sequence (DNA): TGTGCCAGCAGCACGACACAAAAACTGTTTTTT. Translating gives CASSTTQKLFF. The variable domain in full, with the rest retrieved from reference TRBV7-9 and TRBJ1-4, is DTGVSQNPRHKITKRGQNVTFRCDPISEHNRLYWYRQTLGQGPEFLTYFQNEAQLEKSRLLSDRFSAERPKGSFSTLEIQRTEQGDSAMYLCASSTTQKLFFGSGTQLSVL.

This clone was observed a single time. J is TRBJ1-2 and V is TRBV13; 10 positions match TRBD1. The germline gives CDR1 PRHDT, CDR2 FYEKMQ (reference sequence). J was trimmed by 4 bases and V by 5 bases; bases with no gene match: 1. CDR3 size: 13 residues. CDR3 nucleotide sequence: TGTGCCAGCAGCCGGACAGGGGGCTATGGCTACACCTTC. This encodes CASSRTGGYGYTF.

This clone was recorded a few times. The V and J genes are TRBV6-6 and TRBJ2-3; no firm D call. Germline assignment: CDR1 MNHNY and CDR2 SVGAGI (reference sequence). V was cut by 9 bases and J by 2 bases, with 12 bases left in between. The CDR3 is 13 residues long. The CDR3 DNA follows: TGTGCCAGTAGCCGACGAGACACAGATACGCAGTATTTT. It yields the protein CASSRRDTDTQYF.

The sample holds one count of this clone. The V call is TRBV30, the J call TRBJ1-1, with TRBD1 identical over 10 bases. Germline CDR1 and CDR2: GTSNPN and SVGIG (reference sequence). The CDR3 has 19 residues. The V segment lost 2 bases and the J segment 8 bases; nucleotides outside the gene matches: 23. The CDR3 nucleotides are TGTGCCTGGAGTTCCAAACCCGGGACAGGGGATTCAAGGTCCTGGGAAGCTTTCTTT. Encoded protein: CAWSSKPGTGDSRSWEAFF.

The chain uses TRBV11-2 and TRBJ2-7, with D perhaps given as TRBD1 or TRBD2 (5 bases each). CDR1 and CDR2 (germline): SGHAT, FQNNGV. V lost 3 bases and J 6 bases, leaving 18 bases between the germline ends. The CDR3 consists of 15 residues. CDR3 in amino acids: CASSLGTQLPPEQYF. In DNA, the CDR3 is TGTGCCAGCAGCTTGGGGACCCAACTCCCTCCCGAGCAGTACTTC.

To note about this clone: The sample has other DNA sequences that encode this CDR3 too. This rearrangement joins TRBV7-3 to TRBJ1-1; D gene ambiguous. The CDR3 is made up of 14 amino acids. Germline V gene sequence: CDR1 SGHTA, CDR2 FQGTGA. Deletions cut 0 bases from V and 1 base from J, with 6 bases between. CDR3 nucleotide sequence: TGTGCCAGCAGCTTAACAGGCCCGAACACTGAAGCTTTCTTT. This gives the protein CASSLTGPNTEAFF.

This clone has just a few counts. The V call is TRBV4-3, the J call TRBJ2-7; D not resolved. V lost 0 bases, J lost 2 bases, and 11 bases lay in between. The CDR3 contains 15 residues. Germline CDR1 is LGHNA and CDR2 is YSLEER. DNA of the CDR3: TGCGCCAGCAGCCAAGATTACGGAGTGACCTACGAGCAGTACTTC. This encodes CASSQDYGVTYEQYF.

The chain is built from TRBV2 and TRBJ1-4; D not certain. The CDR3 has 12 amino acids. Germline-derived CDR1 and CDR2 are SNHLY and FYNNEI. The germline V and J ends were trimmed by 6 bases and 7 bases, with 9 bases remaining between them. The CDR3 coding sequence is TGTGCCAGCAGACCTGATGGTGAAAAACTGTTTTTT. Its translation is CASRPDGEKLFF.

The chain joins TRBV28 to TRBJ1-5; D is possibly TRBD1 (5 bases). The CDR3 runs 15 residues. V lost 5 bases to trimming and J lost 7 bases, with 18 bases between them. CDR1 MDHEN and CDR2 SYDVKM come from the germline V gene. The DNA for the CDR3 is TGTGCCAGCAGTCCGATGGGGGGAATGTTACAGCCCCAGCATTTT. Protein sequence: CASSPMGGMLQPQHF.

A few counts support this clone. The V gene is TRBV18, the J gene TRBJ1-5; possibly TRBD1 for D (6 bases). CDR3 length equals 16 residues. CDR1 KGHSH and CDR2 LQKENI come from the germline V gene. Trimming left V 2 bases short and J 4 bases short, with 15 bases between. In nucleotides, the CDR3 is TGTGCCAGCTCACCAATGCAGGGGCGCGGGAATCAGCCCCAGCATTTT. The encoded protein is CASSPMQGRGNQPQHF.

V usage is TRBV12-2 and J usage is TRBJ2-5; the table gives TRBD2 as D, unverified against the DNA. TRBV12-2 is marked as a pseudogene. The CDR3 consists of 17 residues. The CDR3 sequence is CASRLVVGLAGQETQYF. The CDR3 nucleotides read TGTGCAAGTCGCTTAGTAGTCGGCCTAGCGGGCCAAGAGACCCAGTACTTC.

The CDR3 reads CASSGGPDETQYF. The CDR3 nucleotides read TGCGCCAGCAGCGGTGGACCAGACGAGACCCAGTACTTC. The chain joins TRBV5-1 to TRBJ2-5; D not certain. The CDR3 sequence is 13 residues long. Trimming removed 4 bases from V and 5 bases from J, with 12 bases in between. Germline V gene sequence: CDR1 SGHRS, CDR2 YFSETQ.

The count of this clone is one. The V call is TRBV7-9, the J call TRBJ2-3, with 11 positions matching TRBD2. The CDR3 has 18 residues. The germline V gene has CDR1 SEHNR and CDR2 FQNEAQ (reference sequence). V lost 5 bases, J lost 8 bases, and 18 bases stayed unmatched. Here the CDR3 DNA reads TGTGCCAGCAGCCTTACTAGCGGGAGTACCTTCACAGATAGTACGCAGTATTTT. Its protein product is CASSLTSGSTFTDSTQYF.

The V and J genes are TRBV7-9 and TRBJ2-2; 8 nucleotides agree with TRBD2. The length of the CDR3 is 16 residues. The ends lost 4 bases at V and 4 bases at J; junction bases unmatched: 8. Per the germline V gene, CDR1 is SEHNR and CDR2 is FQNEAQ (reference sequence). DNA for the CDR3: TGTGCCAGCAGCTCCGAGGAGGGGACTAGCACCGGGGAGCTGTTTTTT. Amino acids: CASSSEEGTSTGELFF.

The chain has TRBV6-1 and TRBJ2-3, with 8 positions matching TRBD1. V trimming: 6 bases; J trimming: 6 bases; junction bases outside the gene matches: 2. The CDR3 covers 12 residues. In germline, CDR1 is MNHNS, CDR2 SASEGT. CDR3: CASSYRGDTQYF. Here the CDR3 DNA reads TGTGCCAGCAGCTACAGGGGGGATACGCAGTATTTT.

Comments on this clone: Other nucleotide sequences from this sample produce the same CDR3. This chain uses TRBV18 with TRBJ2-6; D call uncertain. Germline V lookup: CDR1 KGHSH, CDR2 LQKENI. Trimming shortened V by 0 bases and J by 1 base, and 1 base separated the two germline ends. This CDR3 has 14 residues. Here the CDR3 DNA reads TGTGCCAGCTCACCACCATCTGGGGCCAACGTCCTGACTTTC. Protein: CASSPPSGANVLTF.

The chain employs TRBV13 and TRBJ2-5; D remains ambiguous. Germline values: CDR1 PRHDT, CDR2 FYEKMQ (reference sequence). With 5 bases removed from V and 2 bases from J, the gap between germline ends came to 12 bases. CDR3 length equals 14 residues. CDR3 residues: CASSTLALQETQYF. The DNA of the CDR3 is TGTGCCAGCAGCACCTTAGCCCTTCAAGAGACCCAGTACTTC.

This clone was counted a few times. The chain has TRBV28 and TRBJ1-3; weak D call: TRBD1 (6 bases). The V gene's germline CDR1 is MDHEN and CDR2 SYDVKM. This CDR3 region has 15 residues. The V gene lost 5 bases and the J gene lost 3 bases, with 14 bases spanning the gap. DNA of the CDR3: TGTGCCAGCAGTCCCCCCCGGGGGCTTGGAAACACCATATATTTT. This gives the protein CASSPPRGLGNTIYF.

This chain links TRBV4-3 with TRBJ1-2, with TRBD1 matching 9 bases. This CDR3 has 15 residues. The V and J ends lost 0 bases and 7 bases, in that order; junction bases with no gene match: 6. In germline, CDR1 is LGHNA, CDR2 YSLEER. The CDR3 DNA is TGCGCCAGCAGCCAAGATAGAACAGGGGGCCTTGGCTACACCTTC. Amino acids: CASSQDRTGGLGYTF.

This clone showed up just a few times. V and J are TRBV20-1 and TRBJ2-1; 7 bases map to TRBD2. This CDR3 has 10 amino acids. Germline V CDR1 and CDR2: DFQATT, SNEGSKA (reference sequence). CDR3 coding DNA: TGCAGCCCGGGGGGAGTTGAGCAGTTCTTC. This translates into CSPGGVEQFF.

V gene TRBV18 combines with J gene TRBJ2-2, with 7 bases fitting TRBD2. V trimming: 1 base; J trimming: 4 bases; junction bases outside the gene matches: 6. The CDR3 runs to 16 residues. Germline V gene lookup returns CDR1 KGHSH and CDR2 LQKENI. The DNA for the CDR3 is TGTGCCAGCTCACCACTGGCGGGAGAGATCACCGGGGAGCTGTTTTTT. Translated: CASSPLAGEITGELFF.

The chain couples TRBV2 to TRBJ1-5; weak D call: TRBD1 (6 bases). CDR1 is SNHLY and CDR2 is FYNNEI in the germline V gene. The CDR3 has 13 residues. The V end lost 5 bases, the J end lost 7 bases, and 12 bases lay between the germline ends. The CDR3 DNA follows: TGTGCCAGCAGTCCCTGGGGGGGCCAGCCCCAGCATTTT. It encodes CASSPWGGQPQHF.

V usage is TRBV6-5 and J usage is TRBJ2-1; D uncertain. Trimming removed 5 bases from V and 0 bases from J, with 5 bases in between. Germline V lookup: CDR1 MNHEY, CDR2 SVGAGI. The CDR3 has 13 residues. The CDR3 is CASSRVSYNEQFF. The CDR3 region has the DNA TGTGCCAGCAGTCGAGTCTCCTACAATGAGCAGTTCTTC.

In its sample, this clone was seen once. This rearrangement joins TRBV18 to TRBJ1-5, with 7 bases that match TRBD1. V trimming: 1 base; J trimming: 3 bases; junction bases outside the gene matches: 3. Germline V gene data show CDR1 as KGHSH and CDR2 as LQKENI. CDR3 size: 15 residues. The CDR3 loop is CASSPQGANNQPQHF. CDR3 bases: TGTGCCAGCTCACCACAGGGGGCTAACAATCAGCCCCAGCATTTT.